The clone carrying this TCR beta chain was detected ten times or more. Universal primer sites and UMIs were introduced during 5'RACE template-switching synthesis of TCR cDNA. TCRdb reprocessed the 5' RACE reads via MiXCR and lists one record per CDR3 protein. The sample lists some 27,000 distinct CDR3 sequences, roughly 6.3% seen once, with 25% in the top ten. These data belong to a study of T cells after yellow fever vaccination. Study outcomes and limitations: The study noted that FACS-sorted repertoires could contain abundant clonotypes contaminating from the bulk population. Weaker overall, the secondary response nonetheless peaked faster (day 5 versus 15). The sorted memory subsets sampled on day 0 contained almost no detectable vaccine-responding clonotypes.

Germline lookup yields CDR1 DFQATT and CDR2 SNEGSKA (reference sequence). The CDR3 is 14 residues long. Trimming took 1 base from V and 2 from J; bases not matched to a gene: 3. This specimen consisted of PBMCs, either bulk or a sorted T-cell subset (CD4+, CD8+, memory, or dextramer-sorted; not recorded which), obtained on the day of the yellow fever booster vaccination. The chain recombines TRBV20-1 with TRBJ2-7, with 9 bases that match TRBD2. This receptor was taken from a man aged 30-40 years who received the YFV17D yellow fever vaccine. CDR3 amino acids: CSARGLAEAYEQYF. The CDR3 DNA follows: TGCAGTGCTAGAGGACTAGCGGAGGCCTACGAGCAGTACTTC.